One and the same sample provided the 14 T cell receptor beta chains below, sequenced in a study of OX40 agonist ivuxolimab in advanced cancers. Libraries were built with the immunoSEQ multiplex PCR assay. The immuneACCESS repertoire file appears here via TCRdb, limited to in-frame rearrangements. These files lack a portion of the clones; in checked studies, under half of the deficit traces to unresolved V genes, and the cause of the others is not known. The sample contains some 150,000 clones, 85% to 95% of them found a single time. 1% of the sample rests with the top ten. The specimen comprised CD4+ or CD8+ T cells sorted from blood, sampled in a trial of the OX40 agonist ivuxolimab. All receptors derive from an adult with an advanced solid tumor such as melanoma, head and neck, liver or kidney cancer.

The J gene is TRBJ1-2, the V gene TRBV7-2, with D possibly matching TRBD1 (5 bases). The V gene's germline CDR1 is SGHTA and CDR2 FQGNSA. V lost 5 bases and J 8 bases, leaving 15 bases between the germline ends. The CDR3 runs 13 residues. CDR3: CASSARDPPGYTF. DNA for the CDR3: TGTGCCAGCAGCGCGAGGGACCCCCCAGGCTACACCTTC.

As DNA, the CDR3 is TGTGCCAGCTCACCAGTGACAGGCCCCCTTAATGAAAAACTGTTTTTT. Its protein is CASSPVTGPLNEKLFF. The J gene is TRBJ1-4, the V gene TRBV18; TRBD1 might be the D (6 bases). Per the germline V gene, CDR1 is KGHSH and CDR2 is LQKENI. The CDR3 runs 16 residues. V was cut by 2 bases and J by 4 bases, with 14 bases left in between.

This sequence joins TRBV23-1 and TRBJ2-7; D may be TRBD1 (6 bases). TRBV23-1 is labeled an ORF, and its function is uncertain. The CDR3 consists of 15 residues. V was shortened by 4 bases and J by 3 bases, with 16 bases between the two germline ends. The CDR3 bases are TGCGCCAGCAGTCTCTCGGGACAAGAGCTCTACGAGCAGTACTTC. Translated: CASSLSGQELYEQYF.

J is TRBJ2-7 and V is TRBV27; 7 bases fit TRBD2. The germline gives CDR1 MNHEY, CDR2 SMNVEV (reference sequence). Germline trimming cut 1 base from V and 5 bases from J; bases unmatched to any gene: 14. The CDR3 has 17 residues. Here the CDR3 DNA reads TGTGCCAGCAGTTTATGGTTGGGGGGGACCCAGGCCCACGAGCAGTACTTC. Residues: CASSLWLGGTQAHEQYF.

The gene calls are TRBV28 and TRBJ2-7; 8 positions match TRBD1. J lost 5 bases, V lost 4 bases, and 10 bases had no gene match. CDR1 is MDHEN, CDR2 SYDVKM, per germline. The CDR3 is made up of 15 amino acids. This chain's CDR3 is CASSYRSGTGHEQYF. The CDR3 region has the DNA TGTGCCAGCAGTTACCGCTCTGGGACAGGTCACGAGCAGTACTTC.

The table lists this clone with a count of one. V gene TRBV11-2 combines with J gene TRBJ2-7; D is uncertain. The V end lost 6 bases, the J end lost 6 bases, and 12 bases lay between the germline ends. Germline V gene sequence: CDR1 SGHAT, CDR2 FQNNGV. The length of the CDR3 is 12 residues. The CDR3 loop reads CASSRPGSEQYF. CDR3 in DNA: TGTGCCAGCAGTCGACCCGGGTCCGAGCAGTACTTC. The variable domain in full, completed from reference TRBV11-2 and TRBJ2-7, reads EAGVAQSPRYKIIEKRQSVAFWCNPISGHATLYWYQQILGQGPKLLIQFQNNGVVDDSQLPKDRFSAERLKGVDSTLKIQPAKLEDSAVYLCASSRPGSEQYFGPGTRLTVT.

The chain couples TRBV9 to TRBJ1-3; 8 bases fit TRBD1. This CDR3 has 17 residues. The V gene end was trimmed by 3 bases and the J gene end by 0 bases; junction bases not matched to a gene: 8. CDR1 is SGDLS, CDR2 YYNGEE, per germline. The CDR3 protein is CASSAPGQAVSGNTIYF. CDR3 DNA sequence: TGTGCCAGCAGCGCCCCGGGACAGGCGGTCTCTGGAAACACCATATATTTT.

The chain has TRBV6-9 and TRBJ1-6; 9 bases map to TRBD1. Germline assignment: CDR1 MNHGY and CDR2 SVAAGI. The junction had 5 bases not matched to a gene; V was cut back by 7 bases and J by 7 bases. CDR3 size: 14 residues. The CDR3 is CASIPTGGNSPLHF. In DNA form, the CDR3 reads TGTGCCAGCATCCCGACAGGGGGGAATTCACCCCTCCACTTT.

This chain links TRBV6-6 with TRBJ2-7; no definite D call. CDR3 size: 12 residues. The V gene's germline CDR1 is MNHNY and CDR2 SVGAGI (reference sequence). V lost 6 bases and J 4 bases, leaving 10 bases between the germline ends. The chain's CDR3 is CASSPNGYEQYF. The DNA of the CDR3 is TGTGCCAGCAGCCCAAACGGTTACGAGCAGTACTTC.

V is TRBV18 and J is TRBJ2-7; 7 bases fit TRBD1. Looked up from germline, CDR1 is KGHSH and CDR2 is LQKENI. The CDR3 is made up of 14 amino acids. Trimming at V came to 2 bases and at J to 3 bases, leaving 4 bases not matched to a gene. The CDR3 region is CASSPIRDSYEQYF. Here the CDR3 DNA reads TGTGCCAGCTCACCAATCCGGGACAGCTACGAGCAGTACTTC.

The chain links TRBV6-5 to TRBJ1-5, with D perhaps matching TRBD1 (5 bases). Germline V lookup: CDR1 MNHEY, CDR2 SVGAGI. V lost 6 bases and J 0 bases, leaving 9 bases between the germline ends. The CDR3 length is 14 residues. The CDR3: CASRLGGSNQPQHF. Written as DNA, the CDR3 is TGTGCCAGCAGGTTGGGGGGTAGCAATCAGCCCCAGCATTTT.

The gene calls are TRBV5-1 and TRBJ2-1; TRBD2 matches 7 bases. V lost 4 bases, J lost 4 bases, and 8 bases stayed unmatched. CDR3 size: 15 residues. Per the germline V gene, CDR1 is SGHRS and CDR2 is YFSETQ. The CDR3 sequence is CASSQAGIPYNEQFF. CDR3 nucleotides: TGCGCCAGCAGCCAAGCGGGGATCCCATACAATGAGCAGTTCTTC. Full variable domain (missing parts from reference TRBV5-1 and TRBJ2-1): KAGVTQTPRYLIKTRGQQVTLSCSPISGHRSVSWYQQTPGQGLQFLFEYFSETQRNKGNFPGRFSGRQFSNSRSEMNVSTLELGDSALYLCASSQAGIPYNEQFFGPGTRLTVL.

The CDR3 sequence: CASSPPGLADTDTQYF. Written as DNA, the CDR3 is TGTGCCAGCTCACCACCGGGACTAGCGGACACAGATACGCAGTATTTT. The chain has TRBV18 and TRBJ2-3; 11 bases agree with TRBD2. Germline trimming cut 0 bases from V and 2 bases from J; bases unmatched to any gene: 1. This CDR3 is built from 16 residues. Germline V gene lookup returns CDR1 KGHSH and CDR2 LQKENI.

The chain links TRBV5-1 to TRBJ1-1; D is perhaps TRBD1 (6 bases). Per the germline V gene, CDR1 is SGHRS and CDR2 is YFSETQ. V lost 0 bases, J lost 0 bases, and 9 bases lay in between. CDR3 length: 15 residues. CDR3: CASSLEGGMNTEAFF. DNA for the CDR3: TGCGCCAGCAGCTTGGAGGGGGGCATGAACACTGAAGCTTTCTTT.